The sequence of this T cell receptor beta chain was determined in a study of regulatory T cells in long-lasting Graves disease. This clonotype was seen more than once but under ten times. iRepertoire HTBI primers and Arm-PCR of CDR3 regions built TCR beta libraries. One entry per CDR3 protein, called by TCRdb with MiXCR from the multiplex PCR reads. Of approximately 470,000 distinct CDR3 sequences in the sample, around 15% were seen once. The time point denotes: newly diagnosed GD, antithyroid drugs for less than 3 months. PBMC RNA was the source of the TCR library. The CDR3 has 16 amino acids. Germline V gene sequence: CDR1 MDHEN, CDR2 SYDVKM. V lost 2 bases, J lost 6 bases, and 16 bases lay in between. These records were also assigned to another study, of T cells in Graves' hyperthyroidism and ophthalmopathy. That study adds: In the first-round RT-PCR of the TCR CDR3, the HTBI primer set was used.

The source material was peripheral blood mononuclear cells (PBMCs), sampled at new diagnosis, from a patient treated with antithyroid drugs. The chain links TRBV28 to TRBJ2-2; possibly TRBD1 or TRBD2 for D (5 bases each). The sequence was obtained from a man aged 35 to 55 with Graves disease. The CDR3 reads CASSLTSSRGAGELFF. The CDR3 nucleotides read TGTGCCAGCAGTTTAACGTCCAGCAGAGGGGCCGGGGAGCTGTTTTTT.